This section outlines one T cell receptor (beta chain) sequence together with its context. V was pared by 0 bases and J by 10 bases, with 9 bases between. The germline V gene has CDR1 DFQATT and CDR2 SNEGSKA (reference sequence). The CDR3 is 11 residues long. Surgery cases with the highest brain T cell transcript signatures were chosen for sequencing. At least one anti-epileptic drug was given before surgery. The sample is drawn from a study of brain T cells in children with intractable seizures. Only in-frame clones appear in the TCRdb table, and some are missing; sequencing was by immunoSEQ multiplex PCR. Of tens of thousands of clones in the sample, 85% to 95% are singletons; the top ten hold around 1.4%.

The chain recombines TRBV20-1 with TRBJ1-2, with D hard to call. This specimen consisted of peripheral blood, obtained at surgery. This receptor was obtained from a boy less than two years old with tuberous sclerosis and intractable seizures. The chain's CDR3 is CSAREIMDYTF. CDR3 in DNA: TGCAGTGCTAGAGAAATCATGGACTACACCTTC.